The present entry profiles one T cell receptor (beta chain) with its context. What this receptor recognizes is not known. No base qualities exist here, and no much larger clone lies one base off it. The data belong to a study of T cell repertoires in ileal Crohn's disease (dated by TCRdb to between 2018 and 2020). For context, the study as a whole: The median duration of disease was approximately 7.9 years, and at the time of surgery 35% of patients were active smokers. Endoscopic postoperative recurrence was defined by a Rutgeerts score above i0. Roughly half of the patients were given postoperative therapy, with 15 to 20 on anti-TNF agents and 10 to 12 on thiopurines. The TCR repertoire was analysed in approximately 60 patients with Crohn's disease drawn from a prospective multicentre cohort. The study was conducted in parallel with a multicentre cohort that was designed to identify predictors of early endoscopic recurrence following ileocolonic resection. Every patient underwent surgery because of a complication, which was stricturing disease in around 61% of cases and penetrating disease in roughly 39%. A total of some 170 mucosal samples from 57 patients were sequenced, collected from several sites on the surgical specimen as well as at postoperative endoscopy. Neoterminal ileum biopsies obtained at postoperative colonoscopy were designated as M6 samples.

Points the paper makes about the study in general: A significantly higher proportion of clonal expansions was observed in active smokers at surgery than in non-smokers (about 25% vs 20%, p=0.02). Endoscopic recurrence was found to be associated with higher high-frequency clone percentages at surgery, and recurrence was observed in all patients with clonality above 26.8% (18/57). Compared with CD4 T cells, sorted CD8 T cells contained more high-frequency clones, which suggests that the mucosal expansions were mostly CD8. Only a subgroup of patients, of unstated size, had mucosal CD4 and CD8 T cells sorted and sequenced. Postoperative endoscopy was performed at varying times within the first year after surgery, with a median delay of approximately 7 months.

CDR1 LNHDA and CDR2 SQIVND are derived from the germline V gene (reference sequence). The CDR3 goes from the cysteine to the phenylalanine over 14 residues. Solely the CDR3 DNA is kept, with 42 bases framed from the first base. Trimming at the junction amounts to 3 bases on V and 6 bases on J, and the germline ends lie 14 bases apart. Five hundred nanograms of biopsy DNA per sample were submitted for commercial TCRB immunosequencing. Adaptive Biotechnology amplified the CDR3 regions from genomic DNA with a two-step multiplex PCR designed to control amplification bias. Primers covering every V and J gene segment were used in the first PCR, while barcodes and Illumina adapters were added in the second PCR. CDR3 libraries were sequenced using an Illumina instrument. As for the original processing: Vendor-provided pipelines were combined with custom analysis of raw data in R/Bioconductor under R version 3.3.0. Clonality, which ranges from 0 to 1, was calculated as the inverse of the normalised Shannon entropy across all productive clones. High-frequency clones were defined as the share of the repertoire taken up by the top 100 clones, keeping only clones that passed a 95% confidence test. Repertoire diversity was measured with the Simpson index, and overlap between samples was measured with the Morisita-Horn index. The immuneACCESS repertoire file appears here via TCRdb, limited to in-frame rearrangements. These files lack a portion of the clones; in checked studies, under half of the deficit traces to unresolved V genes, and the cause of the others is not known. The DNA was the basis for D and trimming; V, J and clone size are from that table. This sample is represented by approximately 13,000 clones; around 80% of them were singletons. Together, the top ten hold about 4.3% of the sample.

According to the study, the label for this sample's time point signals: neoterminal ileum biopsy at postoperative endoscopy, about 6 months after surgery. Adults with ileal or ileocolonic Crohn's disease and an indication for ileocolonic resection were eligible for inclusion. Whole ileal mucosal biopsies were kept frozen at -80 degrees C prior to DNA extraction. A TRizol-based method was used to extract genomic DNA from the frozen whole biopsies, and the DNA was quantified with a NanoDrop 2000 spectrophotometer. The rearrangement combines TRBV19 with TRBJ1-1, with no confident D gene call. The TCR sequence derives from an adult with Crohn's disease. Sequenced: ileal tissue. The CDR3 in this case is CASSMRVEGSEAFF. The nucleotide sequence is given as TGTGCCAGTAGTATGAGAGTCGAGGGATCTGAAGCTTTCTTT.